This is a list of T cell receptor beta chains from one sample in a study of beta chain features in type 1 diabetes. Here immunoSEQ multiplex PCR was the method, and the copy in TCRdb shows in-frame clones only, minus some. The sample holds around 300,000 clones, around 7.3% seen once. Sequencing was performed on central memory CD4+ T cells from blood. These receptors all come from a woman in her late teens or twenties in good health. The CDR3 runs from the conserved cysteine through the conserved F or W. Fields, in order: D gene, J gene, clone size, V gene, CDR3 protein, CDR3 DNA. A D gene is named only where the DNA matches it firmly. Clone size, where shown, is once, few, many, or a class for clones that have expanded.

d_gene: TRBD1
j_gene: TRBJ1-2
abundance: -
v_gene: TRBV2
CDR3aa: CASRRGPKGGYTF
CDR3nt: TGTGCCAGCAGAAGGGGGCCCAAAGGTGGCTACACCTTC

d_gene: TRBD2
j_gene: TRBJ2-2
abundance: many
v_gene: TRBV10-3
CDR3aa: CAISQRGADGELFF
CDR3nt: TGTGCCATCAGCCAGCGGGGGGCCGACGGGGAGCTGTTTTTT

d_gene: TRBD2
j_gene: TRBJ2-1
abundance: few
v_gene: TRBV2
CDR3aa: CASGLAGSYNEQFF
CDR3nt: TGTGCCAGCGGACTAGCGGGATCCTACAATGAGCAGTTCTTC

d_gene: -
j_gene: TRBJ2-7
abundance: -
v_gene: TRBV11-3
CDR3aa: CASGRLDYEQYF
CDR3nt: TGTGCCAGCGGGAGGTTAGACTACGAGCAGTACTTC

d_gene: TRBD1
j_gene: TRBJ2-4
abundance: -
v_gene: TRBV10-3
CDR3aa: CASSTGVNIQYF
CDR3nt: TGTGCCAGCAGCACAGGGGTGAACATTCAGTACTTC

d_gene: -
j_gene: TRBJ2-2
abundance: -
v_gene: TRBV7-2
CDR3aa: CASSLESTAGGELFF
CDR3nt: TGTGCCAGCAGCTTAGAGTCGACGGCGGGCGGGGAGCTGTTTTTT

d_gene: -
j_gene: TRBJ1-1
abundance: few
v_gene: TRBV6-5
CDR3aa: CASSYRLNTEAFF
CDR3nt: TGTGCCAGCAGTTATCGCTTGAACACTGAAGCTTTCTTT

d_gene: -
j_gene: TRBJ1-6
abundance: -
v_gene: TRBV6-5
CDR3aa: CASKVREGSPLHF
CDR3nt: TGTGCCAGCAAGGTCAGGGAAGGGTCACCCCTCCACTTT

d_gene: -
j_gene: TRBJ1-4
abundance: few
v_gene: TRBV28
CDR3aa: CASSLYMLGWVAGQRNEKLFF
CDR3nt: TGTGCCAGCAGTTTATACATGCTGGGGTGGGTGGCCGGACAGAGAAATGAAAAACTGTTTTTT

d_gene: -
j_gene: TRBJ1-1
abundance: few
v_gene: TRBV27
CDR3aa: CASSFGRQHTEAFF
CDR3nt: TGTGCCAGCAGTTTTGGACGTCAACACACTGAAGCTTTCTTT

d_gene: -
j_gene: TRBJ2-5
abundance: many
v_gene: TRBV29-1
CDR3aa: CSVEKPGLQETQYF
CDR3nt: TGCAGCGTTGAAAAGCCAGGGTTGCAAGAGACCCAGTACTTC

d_gene: -
j_gene: TRBJ2-1
abundance: few
v_gene: TRBV28
CDR3aa: CASSKQGGHNEQFF
CDR3nt: TGTGCCAGCAGCAAACAGGGTGGCCACAATGAGCAGTTCTTC

d_gene: TRBD1
j_gene: TRBJ1-4
abundance: -
v_gene: TRBV5-4
CDR3aa: CASSREGRGLEKLFF
CDR3nt: TGTGCCAGCAGCCGGGAGGGGAGGGGGCTGGAAAAACTGTTTTTT

d_gene: -
j_gene: TRBJ2-7
abundance: -
v_gene: TRBV7-9
CDR3aa: CASSLGLAIGSYEQYF
CDR3nt: TGTGCCAGCAGCTTAGGCCTGGCCATAGGCTCCTACGAGCAGTACTTC

d_gene: -
j_gene: TRBJ2-4
abundance: few
v_gene: TRBV28
CDR3aa: CASSLSQVAKNIQYF
CDR3nt: TGTGCCAGCAGTTTGTCACAGGTAGCCAAAAACATTCAGTACTTC

d_gene: TRBD2
j_gene: TRBJ2-5
abundance: few
v_gene: TRBV28
CDR3aa: CASLERGVIQETQYF
CDR3nt: TGTGCCAGCCTCGAACGGGGGGTTATTCAAGAGACCCAGTACTTC

d_gene: -
j_gene: TRBJ1-5
abundance: -
v_gene: TRBV29-1
CDR3aa: CSHYGGLQPQHF
CDR3nt: TGCAGCCACTACGGGGGACTTCAGCCCCAGCATTTT

d_gene: TRBD2
j_gene: TRBJ2-7
abundance: -
v_gene: TRBV5-4
CDR3aa: CASSHLSGGPTYEQYF
CDR3nt: TGCGCCAGCAGCCATCTTAGCGGGGGTCCTACCTACGAGCAGTACTTC

d_gene: -
j_gene: TRBJ2-3
abundance: few
v_gene: TRBV7-3
CDR3aa: CASSSESTDTQYF
CDR3nt: TGTGCCAGCAGCTCCGAGAGCACAGATACGCAGTATTTT

d_gene: TRBD1
j_gene: TRBJ1-1
abundance: many
v_gene: TRBV30
CDR3aa: CACKQGGNTEAFF
CDR3nt: TGTGCCTGCAAACAGGGGGGGAACACTGAAGCTTTCTTT

d_gene: TRBD1
j_gene: TRBJ1-2
abundance: many
v_gene: TRBV6-5
CDR3aa: CASSEDRAPYGYTF
CDR3nt: TGTGCCAGCAGCGAGGACAGGGCTCCTTATGGCTACACCTTC

d_gene: TRBD1
j_gene: TRBJ2-5
abundance: few
v_gene: TRBV5-1
CDR3aa: CASSLLTGQETQYF
CDR3nt: TGCGCCAGCAGCTTGCTGACAGGGCAAGAGACCCAGTACTTC

d_gene: -
j_gene: TRBJ1-1
abundance: -
v_gene: TRBV7-2
CDR3aa: CASSANVGDTEAFF
CDR3nt: TGTGCCAGCAGCGCCAACGTCGGGGACACTGAAGCTTTCTTT

d_gene: TRBD1
j_gene: TRBJ1-2
abundance: few
v_gene: TRBV18
CDR3aa: CASSPQGTENYGYTF
CDR3nt: TGTGCCAGCTCACCACAGGGGACAGAGAACTATGGCTACACCTTC

d_gene: -
j_gene: TRBJ1-2
abundance: many
v_gene: TRBV29-1
CDR3aa: CSVELNYGYTF
CDR3nt: TGCAGCGTTGAACTGAACTATGGCTACACCTTC

d_gene: TRBD2
j_gene: TRBJ2-2
abundance: few
v_gene: TRBV7-2
CDR3aa: CASSPSSGSGTGELFF
CDR3nt: TGTGCCAGCAGCCCGTCGAGCGGGAGTGGGACCGGGGAGCTGTTTTTT

d_gene: TRBD1
j_gene: TRBJ1-4
abundance: few
v_gene: TRBV12-5
CDR3aa: CASGADRGLEKLFF
CDR3nt: TGTGCTAGTGGTGCGGACAGGGGGCTTGAAAAACTGTTTTTT

d_gene: TRBD2
j_gene: TRBJ2-3
abundance: few
v_gene: TRBV7-3
CDR3aa: CASSLKRGDTDTQYF
CDR3nt: TGTGCCAGCAGCTTAAAGCGGGGAGACACAGATACGCAGTATTTT

d_gene: -
j_gene: TRBJ2-2
abundance: few
v_gene: TRBV2
CDR3aa: CASSVKDTGELFF
CDR3nt: TGTGCCAGCAGTGTTAAGGATACCGGGGAGCTGTTTTTT

d_gene: -
j_gene: TRBJ2-5
abundance: -
v_gene: TRBV7-2
CDR3aa: CASSQEVGETQYF
CDR3nt: TGCGCCAGCAGCCAAGAGGTGGGCGAGACCCAGTACTTC

d_gene: TRBD1
j_gene: TRBJ2-3
abundance: -
v_gene: TRBV27
CDR3aa: CASSPAGQDTDTQYF
CDR3nt: TGTGCCAGCAGTCCGGCGGGACAGGACACAGATACGCAGTATTTT

d_gene: -
j_gene: TRBJ1-1
abundance: -
v_gene: TRBV18
CDR3aa: CASSPRATAPTEAFF
CDR3nt: TGTGCCAGCTCCCCAAGGGCCACAGCTCCTACTGAAGCTTTCTTT

d_gene: -
j_gene: TRBJ2-1
abundance: few
v_gene: TRBV7-8
CDR3aa: CASSFSGIEQFF
CDR3nt: TGTGCCAGCAGCTTTTCAGGGATTGAGCAGTTCTTC

d_gene: TRBD1
j_gene: TRBJ2-3
abundance: -
v_gene: TRBV29-1
CDR3aa: CSVDGTGDSDTQYF
CDR3nt: TGCAGCGTTGATGGGACAGGGGATTCAGATACGCAGTATTTT

d_gene: -
j_gene: TRBJ1-1
abundance: many
v_gene: TRBV7-8
CDR3aa: CASSLQRLNTEAFF
CDR3nt: TGTGCCAGCAGCTTACAGAGACTGAACACTGAAGCTTTCTTT